This T cell receptor beta chain was found in a study of blood T cell repertoires in COVID-19. This clone came up once. CDR1 GTSNPN and CDR2 SVGIG come from the germline V gene (reference sequence). The CDR3 loop spans 15 amino acids. J gave up 6 bases and V 2 bases, and 10 bases lay outside the gene matches. Per the original methods: Estimated nucleated cell counts came from reference gene primer amplification. Sequenced by immunoSEQ multiplex PCR; TCRdb stores in-frame clones only, minus some. That table is the source of V, J and clone size, and D and trimming were worked out from the DNA. The sample lists about 94,000 clones; 80% were seen once.

The sequence was collected from a woman of 80 years or more with acute or convalescent COVID-19. V is TRBV30 and J is TRBJ2-7, with 10 bases matching TRBD1. Sequencing input: peripheral blood. The CDR3, as DNA: TGTGCCTGGAGTTCCTGGGGGACAGGGGCTTTCGAGCAGTACTTC. It specifies CAWSSWGTGAFEQYF.